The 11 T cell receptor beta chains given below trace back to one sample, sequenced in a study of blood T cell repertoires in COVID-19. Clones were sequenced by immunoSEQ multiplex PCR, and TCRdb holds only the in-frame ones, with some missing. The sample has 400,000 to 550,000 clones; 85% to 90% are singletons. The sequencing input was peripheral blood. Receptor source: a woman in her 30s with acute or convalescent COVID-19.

Here the CDR3 reads CASSFRLDNTEAFF. The CDR3, as DNA: TGCGCCAGCAGCTTCCGACTGGATAACACTGAAGCTTTCTTT. This chain uses TRBV5-1 with TRBJ1-1; D gene uncertain. V lost 2 bases and J lost 2, with 10 bases in between. Germline values: CDR1 SGHRS, CDR2 YFSETQ. The CDR3 is 14 amino acids.

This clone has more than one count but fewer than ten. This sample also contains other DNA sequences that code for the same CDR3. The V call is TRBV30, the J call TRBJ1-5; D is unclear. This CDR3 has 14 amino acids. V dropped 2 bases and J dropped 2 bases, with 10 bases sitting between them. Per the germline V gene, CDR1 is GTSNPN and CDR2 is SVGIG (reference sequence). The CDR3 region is CAWSRGSGNQPQHF. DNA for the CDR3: TGTGCCTGGAGTAGAGGGAGTGGCAATCAGCCCCAGCATTTT. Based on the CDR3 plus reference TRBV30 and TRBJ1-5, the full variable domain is SQTIHQWPATLVQPVGSPLSLECTVEGTSNPNLYWYRQAAGRGLQLLFYSVGIGQISSEVPQNLSASRPQDRQFILSSKKLLLSDSGFYLCAWSRGSGNQPQHFGDGTRLSIL.

This CDR3 reads CASSIGRTTSYEQYF. The CDR3 DNA reads TGTGCCAGTAGTATAGGTCGGACTACCTCCTACGAGCAGTACTTC. This chain links TRBV19 with TRBJ2-7, with a possible D match to TRBD2 (6 bases). The CDR3 sequence is 15 residues long. CDR1 LNHDA and CDR2 SQIVND come from the germline V gene (reference sequence). Trimming left V 1 base short and J 0 bases short, with 10 bases between.

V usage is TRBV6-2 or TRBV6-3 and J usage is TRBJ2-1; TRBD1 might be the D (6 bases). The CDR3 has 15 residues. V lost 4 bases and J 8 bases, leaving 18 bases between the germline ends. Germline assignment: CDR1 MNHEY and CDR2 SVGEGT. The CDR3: CASSSRPKTGHEQFF. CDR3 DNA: TGTGCCAGCAGTTCACGGCCCAAAACAGGGCATGAGCAGTTCTTC.

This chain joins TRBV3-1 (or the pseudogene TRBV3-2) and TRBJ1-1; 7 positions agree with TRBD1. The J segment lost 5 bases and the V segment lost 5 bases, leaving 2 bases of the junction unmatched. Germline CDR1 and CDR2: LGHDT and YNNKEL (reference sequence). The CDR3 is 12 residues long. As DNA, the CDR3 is TGTGCCAGCAGCACACAGGGGACTGAAGCTTTCTTT. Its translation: CASSTQGTEAFF.

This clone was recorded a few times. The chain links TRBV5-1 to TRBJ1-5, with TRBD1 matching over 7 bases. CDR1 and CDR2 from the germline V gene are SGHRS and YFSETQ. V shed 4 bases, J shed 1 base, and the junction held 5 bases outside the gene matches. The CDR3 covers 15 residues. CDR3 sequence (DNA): TGCGCCAGCAGCCTTCAGGGGGAAAGCAATCAGCCCCAGCATTTT. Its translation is CASSLQGESNQPQHF.

In DNA form, the CDR3 reads TGCGCCAGCAGCTTTACAGGGCGGTCCTACGAGCAGTACTTC. The encoded protein is CASSFTGRSYEQYF. The V gene is TRBV5-1, the J gene TRBJ2-7, with TRBD1 as a possible D gene (6 bases). Trimming removed 2 bases at V and 1 base at J, with 10 bases between. The germline CDR1 and CDR2 sequences are SGHRS and YFSETQ. This CDR3 region has 14 residues.

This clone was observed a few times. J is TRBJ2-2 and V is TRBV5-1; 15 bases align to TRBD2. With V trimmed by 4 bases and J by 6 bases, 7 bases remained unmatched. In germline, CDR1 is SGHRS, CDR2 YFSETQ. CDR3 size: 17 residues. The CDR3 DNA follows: TGCGCCAGCAGCGGACTAGCGGGGGGGCGATGGGCCGGGGAGCTGTTTTTT. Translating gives CASSGLAGGRWAGELFF. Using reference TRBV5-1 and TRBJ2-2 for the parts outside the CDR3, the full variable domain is KAGVTQTPRYLIKTRGQQVTLSCSPISGHRSVSWYQQTPGQGLQFLFEYFSETQRNKGNFPGRFSGRQFSNSRSEMNVSTLELGDSALYLCASSGLAGGRWAGELFFGEGSRLTVL.

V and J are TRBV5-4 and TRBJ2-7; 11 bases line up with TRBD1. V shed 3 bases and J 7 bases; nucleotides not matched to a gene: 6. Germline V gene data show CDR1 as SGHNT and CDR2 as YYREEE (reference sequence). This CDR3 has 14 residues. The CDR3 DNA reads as TGTGCCAGCAGCTACTGGACAGGGGGCAATGAGCAGTACTTC. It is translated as CASSYWTGGNEQYF.

CDR3 in DNA: TGTGCCAGCAGCATTCAACAGGGCGCTATCTACAATGAGCAGTTCTTC. The encoded protein is CASSIQQGAIYNEQFF. The gene calls are TRBV7-9 and TRBJ2-1, with D tentatively TRBD1 (6 bases). V lost 5 bases and J 3 bases, leaving 17 bases between the germline ends. The CDR3 length is 16 residues. Germline CDR1 is SEHNR and CDR2 is FQNEAQ (reference sequence).

CDR3 in amino acids: CASSDRVSGTDTQYF. CDR3 DNA sequence: TGTGCCAGCAGTGATCGGGTTTCCGGCACAGATACGCAGTATTTT. This chain connects TRBV6-1 to TRBJ2-3, with no clear D. Germline CDR1 and CDR2: MNHNS and SASEGT. This CDR3 has 15 residues. Trimming left V 3 bases short and J 1 base short, with 11 bases between.